What follows is one T cell receptor beta chain and its context. This record belongs to a study of blood T cell repertoires in COVID-19. Overall study: Samples taken during acute and convalescent COVID-19 were collected in the United States, Italy and Spain. The cDNA or gDNA used as material had been derived from T cells, B-cell-depleted T cells, or PBMCs.

Germline assignment: CDR1 MNHNS and CDR2 SASEGT. The CDR3 is 12 residues long. V was shortened by 1 base and J by 6 bases, with 6 bases between the two germline ends. Original processing methods: Scientists estimated how many nucleated cells there were by amplifying reference gene primers. Repertoires were generated with immunoSEQ multiplex PCR, while TCRdb's copy carries only in-frame clones and drops some. V and J calls and clone size come straight from that table; D and trimming were deduced from the DNA. The repertoire holds about 240,000 clones, with around 83% as singletons. The sequence was collected from a woman aged 60-75 years with active or convalescent COVID-19. The chain uses TRBV6-1 and TRBJ1-1, with unresolved D. Sequenced material: peripheral blood. This CDR3 is CASSEDRAEAFF. The CDR3 coding sequence is TGTGCCAGCAGTGAAGATCGGGCTGAAGCTTTCTTT.